This record covers a single TCR beta chain. CD45RO-negative, CCR7-positively selected cells formed the naive CD8 fraction, excluding terminally differentiated effector memory CD45RA+ cells. The data were obtained in a study of shared clonotypes between healthy human individuals. Repertoires were generated with immunoSEQ multiplex PCR, while TCRdb's copy carries only in-frame clones and drops some. This table holds approximately 2,200,000 clones, under 95% found once. The J segment lost 3 bases and the V segment lost 5 bases, leaving 3 bases of the junction unmatched. The CDR3 covers 15 residues. From germline, CDR1 is MDHEN and CDR2 SYDVKM.

The TCR originated in a young man in good health. Some clones in this sample may be carry-over from other donors' samples. This chain links TRBV28 with TRBJ2-5; 13 bases fit TRBD2. The sequenced sample consisted of naive CD8+ T cells from PBMCs. The CDR3 nucleotides read TGTGCCAGCAGTCCCGGACTAGCGGGAGAAGAGACCCAGTACTTC. Amino acids: CASSPGLAGEETQYF.